A selection of T cell receptor beta chains follows, all from one sample in a study of CD4 T cell repertoires in COVID-19. TCRdb's copy holds only in-frame clones and misses some; the assay was immunoSEQ multiplex PCR. The table has approximately 75,000 clones, 80% to 90% seen once. This material consisted of CD4+ T cells from peripheral blood, taken after recovery from COVID-19. Source of these receptors: a human donor who had COVID-19. The conserved cysteine and the conserved F or W are not part of the CDR3 here. Fields, in order: V gene, J gene, CDR3 protein.

TRBV15	TRBJ1-2	ATSRDRGNQYGYT
TRBV20-1	TRBJ2-5	SAPQRETQY
TRBV7-7	TRBJ1-4	ASSLGLGNNEKLF
TRBV18	TRBJ1-4	ASSPGLQTNEKLF
TRBV5-5	TRBJ1-1	ASSQEAVYTEAF
TRBV19	TRBJ1-1	ASSINTGRTEAF
TRBV6-2/TRBV6-3	TRBJ2-5	ASSFPDSRGTQY
TRBV6-6	TRBJ2-2	ASRVSGTGELF
TRBV11-2	TRBJ1-4	ASSLAGAEKLF
TRBV7-6	TRBJ1-1	ASSPTSGQGLTEAF
TRBV29-1	TRBJ2-2	SVSRGNTGELF
TRBV5-6	TRBJ2-7	ASSRQGPTTYEQY
TRBV7-6	TRBJ2-5	ASSLGPGGLPQETQY
TRBV19	TRBJ1-6	ASNSLQGFLSSPLH
TRBV24-1	TRBJ2-5	ATSDSRDRGETQY
TRBV20-1	TRBJ2-1	SASVQGEF
TRBV11-3	TRBJ2-3	ASSLRDGPEGTQY
TRBV25-1	TRBJ2-1	ASKGQGAGEQF
TRBV14	TRBJ2-5	ASSQGLARVETQY
TRBV15	TRBJ2-5	ATSRDRSLPQY
TRBV10-3	TRBJ1-4	AISESRGGGHNEKLF
TRBV6-5	TRBJ1-2	ASSLTWTAEYGYT
TRBV15	TRBJ1-1	ATSRGWSTEAF
TRBV7-8	TRBJ2-2	ASWDRRNANTGELF
TRBV28	TRBJ2-1	ASSLRREGSEQF
TRBV4-1	TRBJ2-3	ASSQIQLYGDTQY
TRBV21-1	TRBJ2-7	ASSKPGSYEQY